A selection of T cell receptor beta chains follows, all from one sample in a study of CD8 T cells in ankylosing spondylitis. TCRdb used MiXCR to reprocess the 5' RACE reads, holding one entry per CDR3 protein. The table shows 650,000 to 800,000 distinct CDR3 sequences, with about 20% occurring only once. The sequenced sample was blood, either unsorted or a sorted T cell fraction (not recorded which). The receptors were gathered from a male donor with ankylosing spondylitis. Both conserved end residues are part of each CDR3. A D gene is named only where the DNA matches it firmly. A clone size is listed for some rows: how often the clone was seen (once, few, many), or a class if it is expanded.

>TRBJ2-2|few|NA|TRBV29-1
TGCAGCGGCAAAAAGGGAACTGGATCAGGGGAGCTGTTTTTT
CSGKKGTGSGELFF
>TRBJ2-1|few|TRBD2|TRBV20-1
TGCAGTGCTAGAGGGGGCGGGAGCCCTTACAATGAGCAGTTCTTC
CSARGGGSPYNEQFF
>TRBJ2-1|NA|NA|TRBV10-1
TGCGCCAGCAGTGAGTCAGGGGGGGGCCTCGGTGAGCAGTTCTTC
CASSESGGGLGEQFF
>TRBJ2-1|NA|TRBD2|TRBV12-3/TRBV12-4
TGTGCCAGCAGTTTAGGGGAGCGGGGCAATGAGCAGTTCTTC
CASSLGERGNEQFF
>TRBJ1-1|few|NA|TRBV28
TGTGCCAGCCGAAGGGAGGGCGCGAACACTGAAGCTTTCTTT
CASRREGANTEAFF
>TRBJ2-3|few|NA|TRBV20-1
TGCAGTGCTAGGGGCAGGGGTATAACAGATACGCAGTATTTT
CSARGRGITDTQYF
>TRBJ2-1|many|NA|TRBV29-1
TGCAGCGCCCGCCGTTACAATGAGCAGTTCTTC
CSARRYNEQFF
>TRBJ1-2|NA|TRBD1|TRBV27
TGTGCCAGCAGTTCGCTGGACAGGGGGCATTATGGCTACACCTTC
CASSSLDRGHYGYTF
>TRBJ1-1|NA|TRBD1|TRBV5-5
TGTGCCAGCAGCTTGAGGGGGGGACAGGGTAAAACTGAAGCTTTCTTT
CASSLRGGQGKTEAFF
>TRBJ2-3|NA|TRBD2|TRBV6-1
TGTGCCAGCGGGACTAGCGGTAACCCCCGATGGGATACGCAGTATTTT
CASGTSGNPRWDTQYF
>TRBJ1-1|few|NA|TRBV5-5
TGTGCCAGCAGCCCGCGAGGGGCGGATAACACTGAAGCTTTCTTT
CASSPRGADNTEAFF
>TRBJ2-1|NA|TRBD2|TRBV20-1
TGCAGTGCTCCAAGACTAGCGGGGAATGAGCAGTTCTTC
CSAPRLAGNEQFF
>TRBJ2-5|few|TRBD2|TRBV7-9
TGTGCCAGCAGCTTAATAGCCGGGGGGAAAGAGACCCAGTACTTC
CASSLIAGGKETQYF
>TRBJ2-1|NA|TRBD1|TRBV29-1
TGCAGCGCAGAACAGGGGGTTAGCTATGAGCAGTTCTTC
CSAEQGVSYEQFF